This entry describes one T cell receptor (beta chain). Its specific antigen is unknown. Base-call qualities are not available, and no considerably larger clone is one nucleotide away. Genomic DNA was the input for TRB sequencing, which was run either with the immunoSEQ assay at survey resolution or with the hsTCRB kit. For the original study's pipeline: The immunoSEQ software handled initial read processing, and the LymphoSeq R package was used for repertoire analyses. Clonality was calculated as 1 minus normalized Shannon entropy, and the Gini coefficient was also calculated for each TRB dataset. Phenotypes of unsorted samples were inferred by mapping TRB sequences from sorted subsets of the recipient or donor onto the same recipient's unsorted samples. TCRdb holds this immuneACCESS table with in-frame rearrangements only. Some clones are missing; in checked studies, unresolved V genes explain under half, and the rest has no known cause. V, J and clone size are those of that table, while D and trimming were read from the DNA. The sample table lists tens of thousands of clones, 95% to 98% of them with a count of one. The leading ten clones occupy roughly 0.16% of the sample.

The CDR3 measures 12 amino acids from cysteine to phenylalanine. The retained sequence is limited to the CDR3, 36 bases, with the frame set at the first base. V is shortened by 2 bases, J by 5 bases, and the region joining them spans 6 bases. The germline V gene (reference sequence) supplies CDR1 SEHNR and CDR2 FQNEAQ. To count as naive, T cells had to be viable CD3+CD4+ or CD3+CD8+ cells with a CCR7+CD45RA+CD45RO-CD95-CD27+CD28+ profile. On the day of marrow donation, related bone marrow donors gave peripheral blood samples. Peripheral blood and bone marrow mononuclear cells were isolated by Ficoll-Hypaque density centrifugation and cryopreserved. CD4+ and CD8+ T cells, including naive and memory subsets, were sorted by FACS on a FACSAria II. These data are taken from a study of T cells after posttransplantation cyclophosphamide (dated by TCRdb to the mid-2010s). Describing the broader study: Using TRB sequencing, the study followed how the T cell repertoire rebuilt after myeloablative bone marrow transplantation with posttransplantation cyclophosphamide given as GVHD prophylaxis. Antigen receptor sequencing covered samples from about 40 PTCy-treated patients and approximately 17 of their related bone marrow donors. Blood from all 35 or so PTCy patients who had 1-year posttransplant specimens underwent TRB sequencing. TRB sequencing was also done on up to 3 additional blood samples from 2 to 5.2 years after transplant in 3 patients, and on pretransplant blood from 4 patients. Because TRA and TRB clonality correlated tightly in 10 or so samples, the subsequent TCR analyses were limited to TRB only. Public TRB sequences were queried against a database of over 3,000 sequences associated with responses to pathogens, tumor antigens, self-antigens and alloantigens.

What the research found in general, with its limitations: The TRB repertoires of T cells infiltrating skin or GI tract showed only limited overlap with the TRB repertoires of T cells in blood. Donor-recipient similarity was low at 1-2 months but increased during the first year, and donor CD8+ memory clones often dominated later blood repertoires. Across the 45 to 55 patients, TRB clonality was highly associated with recipient CMV seropositivity and CMV reactivation, and diversity with PTCy was similar to that in the CNI/methotrexate controls.

The chain links TRBV7-9 with TRBJ2-5; the D gene remains uncertain. The sample was naive CD4+ T cells sorted from PBMCs. The TCR was taken from a man between 35 and 55 years old in good health, CMV-negative, and a related stem cell transplant donor. Here the CDR3 is given as CASSLQLETQYF. The DNA sequence reads TGTGCCAGCAGCTTACAGTTGGAGACCCAGTACTTC.